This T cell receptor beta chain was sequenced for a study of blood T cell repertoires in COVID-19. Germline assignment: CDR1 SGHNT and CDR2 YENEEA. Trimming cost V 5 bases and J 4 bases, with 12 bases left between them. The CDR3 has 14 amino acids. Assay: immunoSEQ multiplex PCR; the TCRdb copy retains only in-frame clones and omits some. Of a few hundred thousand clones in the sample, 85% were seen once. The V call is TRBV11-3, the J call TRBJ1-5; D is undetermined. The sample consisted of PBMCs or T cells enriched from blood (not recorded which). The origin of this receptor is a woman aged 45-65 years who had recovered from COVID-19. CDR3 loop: CASSGAFLNQPQHF. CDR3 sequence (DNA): TGTGCCAGCAGCGGTGCCTTTCTAAATCAGCCCCAGCATTTT.